This TCR beta chain was documented in a study of shared clonotypes between healthy human individuals. The wider study: Used for every donor were three CD4 naive, three CD4 memory, two CD8 naive and one CD8 memory plate.

Germline V gene data show CDR1 as SGHNT and CDR2 as YYREEE (reference sequence). V was pared by 0 bases and J by 3 bases, with 4 bases between. CDR3 size: 12 residues. Remarks on this clone: The antigen remains unidentified. The same CDR3 also results from other DNA sequences found in this sample.

In replicate PCRs of sorted subsets, roughly 190 ng DNA, approximately 28,000 T cell genomes, was used. Measured with immunoSEQ multiplex PCR; TCRdb has only the in-frame clones, and not every one. The sample shows a few hundred thousand clones, less than 97% of them seen only once. Naive-designated CD8 cells lacked CD45RO, were positively enriched for CCR7, and omitted terminally differentiated effector memory CD45RA+ cells. Findings and caveats of the study: Non-shared clonotypes had lower generation probabilities than clonotypes shared by all four sorted-subset donors.

The V call is TRBV5-4, the J call TRBJ2-7; D not certain. Sequenced: naive CD8+ T cells sorted from blood. The source of this sequence is a woman aged 25 to 45 in good health. CDR3 DNA: TGTGCCAGCAGCTTGGGCGACTACGAGCAGTACTTC. This translates into CASSLGDYEQYF.